What follows are 17 T cell receptor beta chains derived from one specimen sequenced in a study of memory CD4+ T cells and cytomegalovirus serostatus (dated by TCRdb to about 2019). Single viable CD3+CD4+CD8-CD45RO+ cells were sorted as memory CD4+ T cells on a FACSAria II. The protocol used for the library was the immunoSEQ multiplex PCR assay. TCRdb re-hosts the immuneACCESS table, in-frame sequences only. Its copies lack some clones; in the studies checked, an unresolved V gene accounts for under half of them, and the cause for the rest is not known. The sample table records approximately 56,000 clones; around 76% of these occur just once. Clones ranked in the top ten supply 0.4% of the sample. The material sequenced was memory CD4+ T cells from blood. Receptors originate from an adult in good health and CMV-seronegative.

The chain links TRBV5-1 to TRBJ2-2; unclear D gene. This CDR3 comprises 17 residues. Germline V gene lookup returns CDR1 SGHRS and CDR2 YFSETQ. V was clipped by 0 bases and J by 2 bases, with 14 bases between them. Here the CDR3 DNA reads TGCGCCAGCAGCTTGGCCATCGCTTCCGGCAACACCGGGGAGCTGTTTTTT. It encodes CASSLAIASGNTGELFF.

The rearrangement joins TRBV6-6 to TRBJ2-3; 14 bases align to TRBD2. The CDR3 loop spans 16 amino acids. Germline values: CDR1 MNHNY, CDR2 SVGAGI (reference sequence). The V gene end was trimmed by 6 bases and the J gene end by 9 bases; junction bases not matched to a gene: 11. CDR3 coding DNA: TGTGCCAGCAGACCACCGACTAGCGGGGGGGCAATCACGCAGTATTTT. This sequence encodes CASRPPTSGGAITQYF.

Only a few counts were recorded for this clone. This chain uses TRBV9 with TRBJ1-2; possibly TRBD1 for D (5 bases). CDR1 is SGDLS and CDR2 is YYNGEE in the germline V gene. The CDR3 is made up of 15 amino acids. The V gene lost 3 bases and the J gene lost 5 bases, with 17 bases spanning the gap. DNA for the CDR3: TGTGCCAGCAGCGCTCGGGGGACGGACCAATATGGCTACACCTTC. It codes for CASSARGTDQYGYTF.

The chain uses TRBV5-4 and TRBJ2-7; D unresolved. V was cut by 0 bases and J by 2 bases, with 9 bases left in between. The CDR3 totals 14 residues. CDR1 and CDR2 (germline): SGHNT, YYREEE (reference sequence). CDR3 in DNA: TGTGCCAGCAGCTTGGGGCAGAAGGCCTACGAGCAGTACTTC. It specifies CASSLGQKAYEQYF.

This clone occurred a few times. The chain is built from TRBV4-3 and TRBJ1-2; D remains unclear. The CDR3 contains 15 residues. Germline V gives CDR1 LGHNA, CDR2 YSLEER. V was cut by 0 bases and J by 6 bases, with 14 bases left in between. CDR3 in DNA: TGCGCCAGCAGCCAAGAAGGACGGGGTATGGATGGCTACACCTTC. Protein product: CASSQEGRGMDGYTF.

The chain uses TRBV5-6 and TRBJ1-4, with 7 bases fitting TRBD1. The V and J ends lost 4 bases and 7 bases, in that order; junction bases with no gene match: 7. The CDR3 sequence is 14 residues long. Germline loops: CDR1 SGHDT, CDR2 YYEEEE. The CDR3 is CASSQQGLGEKLFF. Here the CDR3 DNA reads TGTGCCAGCAGCCAACAGGGGTTGGGTGAAAAACTGTTTTTT.

The chain uses TRBV7-9 and TRBJ2-3; a weak D match, TRBD1 (5 bases). Germline assignment: CDR1 SEHNR and CDR2 FQNEAQ (reference sequence). This CDR3 spans 13 amino acids. Trimming removed 5 bases at V and 2 bases at J, with 8 bases between. CDR3 sequence (DNA): TGTGCCAGCAGCCGACAGATCACAGATACGCAGTATTTT. This translates into CASSRQITDTQYF.

This chain links TRBV4-3 with TRBJ2-3; possible D gene TRBD1, 5 bases. V was pared by 0 bases and J by 5 bases, with 15 bases between. Germline V lookup: CDR1 LGHNA, CDR2 YSLEER. The CDR3 loop spans 16 amino acids. The CDR3 DNA reads TGCGCCAGCAGCCAAGAGGGGCCCAATAGAGGAGATACGCAGTATTTT. It codes for CASSQEGPNRGDTQYF.

The chain employs TRBV7-9 and TRBJ1-1; 8 bases align to TRBD1. The CDR3 covers 13 residues. Losses at the gene ends were 1 base for V and 8 bases for J; bases not matched to a gene: 3. The germline V gene has CDR1 SEHNR and CDR2 FQNEAQ (reference sequence). The CDR3 region is CASSLGTGWEAFF. CDR3 sequence (DNA): TGTGCCAGCAGCTTAGGGACAGGGTGGGAAGCTTTCTTT.

The chain joins TRBV5-4 to TRBJ2-1; the D is unclear. Looked up from germline, CDR1 is SGHNT and CDR2 is YYREEE (reference sequence). The CDR3 runs 13 residues. Trimming left V 3 bases short and J 8 bases short, with 12 bases between. CDR3 region: CASSSVGAHEQFF. The CDR3 DNA follows: TGTGCCAGCAGCTCTGTTGGAGCCCATGAGCAGTTCTTC. The full variable domain, with the rest looked up from reference TRBV5-4 and TRBJ2-1, is ETGVTQSPTHLIKTRGQQVTLRCSSQSGHNTVSWYQQALGQGPQFIFQYYREEENGRGNFPPRFSGLQFPNYSSELNVNALELDDSALYLCASSSVGAHEQFFGPGTRLTVL.

With regard to this clone: Within the sample, other DNA sequences also encode this same CDR3. The V call is TRBV18, the J call TRBJ2-2; D not certain. Germline V gene sequence: CDR1 KGHSH, CDR2 LQKENI. V lost 0 bases, J lost 0 bases, and 8 bases lay in between. CDR3 length: 16 residues. This CDR3 is CASSPPAATNTGELFF. The CDR3 nucleotides are TGTGCCAGCTCACCACCGGCAGCTACGAACACCGGGGAGCTGTTTTTT.

The chain uses TRBV7-6 and TRBJ2-3, with D possibly matching TRBD2 (6 bases). Germline V lookup: CDR1 SGHVS, CDR2 FNYEAQ. The ends were cut back, 3 bases at V and 5 bases at J, with 12 bases in the middle. The CDR3 totals 14 residues. The CDR3: CASSFMAGGDTQYF. As DNA, the CDR3 is TGTGCCAGCAGCTTTATGGCCGGGGGAGATACGCAGTATTTT.

The chain carries TRBV28 and TRBJ1-4; no clear D. Germline lookup yields CDR1 MDHEN and CDR2 SYDVKM. The CDR3 is made up of 15 amino acids. V lost 4 bases and J 7 bases, leaving 16 bases between the germline ends. CDR3: CASSSRWEVGEKLFF. The CDR3 nucleotides are TGTGCCAGCAGTTCGAGGTGGGAGGTGGGTGAAAAACTGTTTTTT.

This clone has a single count. The chain links TRBV19 to TRBJ2-5; D not resolved. The J call may be faulty, since TRBJ2-7 better matches the DNA end. The CDR3 covers 15 residues. Looked up from germline, CDR1 is LNHDA and CDR2 is SQIVND (reference sequence). In DNA form, the CDR3 reads TGTGCCAGTAGTTCGCCAGGAGCGAGCTCCTACGAGCAGTACTTC. Amino acids: CASSSPGASSYEQYF.

J is TRBJ1-1 and V is TRBV9; the D is unclear. This CDR3 is built from 13 residues. Trimming took off 5 bases at V and 0 bases at J, with 8 bases between the two ends. The germline CDR1 and CDR2 sequences are SGDLS and YYNGEE. The DNA of the CDR3 is TGTGCCAGCAGGGGTCCCATGAACACTGAAGCTTTCTTT. It encodes CASRGPMNTEAFF.

The gene calls are TRBV9 and TRBJ1-5; TRBD1 might be the D (6 bases). Germline lookup yields CDR1 SGDLS and CDR2 YYNGEE. The CDR3 has 14 residues. Trimming pared 4 bases from V and 6 bases from J, leaving 14 bases between. DNA of the CDR3: TGTGCCAGCAGCACAGGGTTAACCTTTCAGCCCCAGCATTTT. Amino acids: CASSTGLTFQPQHF.

The V and J genes are TRBV30 and TRBJ2-7; TRBD1 matches at 8 bases. Germline CDR1 GTSNPN, CDR2 SVGIG (reference sequence). The CDR3 extends over 12 amino acids. In DNA form, the CDR3 reads TGTGCTACCTCGGACAGGGCGAGGGAGCAGTACTTC. The encoded protein is CATSDRAREQYF.